This TCR beta chain derives from a study of cytomegalovirus exposure and HLA in healthy donors. Whole-study results and caveats: Most TCR sequences were rare, but some public TCRs occurred in many donors. The tendency of first-cohort TCR clusters to co-occur in the approximately 120 validation repertoires was identified by a subsequent analysis.

The approximately 120-subject validation cohort, separate from the roughly 700-subject first cohort, included the donors. Profiling relied on immunoSEQ multiplex PCR, and the TCRdb table lists in-frame clones only, not all of them. The data show some 170,000 clones, roughly 86% seen once. Note on this clone: Its antigen is unknown.

The CDR3 runs to 15 residues. V gave up 0 bases and J gave up 1 base, with 11 bases separating them. Germline V gene data show CDR1 as GTSNPN and CDR2 as SVGIG (reference sequence). The sequenced material came from PBMCs. The chain combines TRBV30 with TRBJ2-3; D is ambiguous. This sequence originates from a woman aged 18-29 years in good health and CMV-seropositive. The CDR3 region is CAWSVLPVGTDTQYF. In nucleotides, the CDR3 is TGTGCCTGGAGTGTACTCCCCGTAGGCACAGATACGCAGTATTTT.